Sequencing of this T cell receptor (beta chain) was carried out in a study of PD-1 blockade in classical Hodgkin lymphoma. The data were produced by immunoSEQ multiplex PCR, yet TCRdb's version contains in-frame clones alone and is incomplete. The table lists around 28,000 clones, around 86% of them singletons. The CDR3 sequence is 14 residues long. Deletions cut 8 bases from V and 1 base from J, with 16 bases between. CDR1 and CDR2 (germline): SQVTM, ANQGSEA. The time point here: cycle 4 day 1 (C4D1), after more than five weeks of nivolumab. The patients all showed relapse after autologous stem cell transplantation, while their brentuximab vedotin exposure varied. Thawed PBMCs underwent magnetic negative selection to yield purified CD4+ T cells.

The receptor was isolated from a human donor with classical Hodgkin lymphoma. The genes are TRBV29-1 and TRBJ2-3; perhaps TRBD2 as D (6 bases). Specimen: CD4+ T cells from blood, collected before the fourth cycle of nivolumab. The CDR3 sequence: CSHRTGGGTDTQYF. CDR3 coding DNA: TGCAGCCACCGGACCGGCGGGGGCACAGATACGCAGTATTTT.